A single sample gave rise to the 27 T cell receptor beta chains below, sequenced in a study of blood T cell repertoires in COVID-19. TCRdb keeps only in-frame clones here, not all; method: immunoSEQ multiplex PCR. The table shows around 110,000 clones, with roughly 85% occurring only once. The sequenced material came from peripheral blood. These receptors were taken from a man aged 25 to 45 with acute or convalescent COVID-19.

V is TRBV15 and J is TRBJ1-1; D remains unclear. The germline CDR1 and CDR2 sequences are LNHNV and YYDKDF (reference sequence). V lost 5 bases and J lost 1, with 11 bases in between. The CDR3 covers 14 residues. CDR3 in amino acids: CATSGRRGNTEAFF. The CDR3 DNA is TGTGCCACCAGCGGAAGAAGAGGGAACACTGAAGCTTTCTTT.

This clone is a singleton in its sample. The chain employs TRBV7-8 and TRBJ1-5, with D hard to call. Trimming left V 3 bases short and J 4 bases short, with 7 bases between. This CDR3 contains 13 residues. Germline V CDR1 and CDR2: SGHVS, FQNEAQ. The chain's CDR3 is CASSFHSNQPQHF. The CDR3 coding sequence is TGTGCCAGCAGCTTTCACAGTAATCAGCCCCAGCATTTT.

The rearrangement uses TRBV5-4 and TRBJ2-7; D is undetermined. With 0 bases removed from V and 1 base from J, the gap between germline ends came to 8 bases. CDR1 is SGHNT and CDR2 is YYREEE in the germline V gene (reference sequence). The CDR3 totals 14 residues. The CDR3 sequence is CASSLAGRSYEQYV. CDR3 DNA: TGTGCCAGCAGCTTGGCCGGCAGGTCCTACGAGCAGTACGTC.

V is TRBV30 and J is TRBJ1-4; D is perhaps TRBD1 (6 bases). Germline CDR1 reads GTSNPN; CDR2 reads SVGIG (reference sequence). CDR3 size: 14 residues. Trimming stripped 3 bases from V and 7 bases from J, with 15 bases between. In DNA form, the CDR3 reads TGTGCCTGGAGGAAACAGGGTAGTGGTGAAAAACTGTTTTTT. It codes for CAWRKQGSGEKLFF.

The rearrangement uses TRBV18 and TRBJ2-5; 8 bases align to TRBD2. Germline V gene data show CDR1 as KGHSH and CDR2 as LQKENI. The CDR3 runs to 15 residues. V lost 3 bases, J lost 5 bases, and 8 bases stayed unmatched. CDR3 amino acids: CASSPLGTSMETQYF. The CDR3 DNA reads TGTGCCAGCTCACCCCTCGGGACTAGTATGGAGACCCAGTACTTC.

This clone is termed medium-sized. V usage is TRBV30 and J usage is TRBJ1-3, with D uncertain. The CDR3 runs to 14 residues. V was clipped by 2 bases and J by 0 bases, with 8 bases between them. Germline lookup yields CDR1 GTSNPN and CDR2 SVGIG (reference sequence). The CDR3 protein is CAWSHSDSGNTIYF. The CDR3 DNA is TGTGCCTGGAGTCACAGTGACTCTGGAAACACCATATATTTT.

The chain joins TRBV3-1 (or the pseudogene TRBV3-2) to TRBJ1-1; D is possibly TRBD1 (6 bases). This CDR3 spans 15 amino acids. Germline V CDR1 and CDR2: LGHDT, YNNKEL (reference sequence). The ends were cut back, 4 bases at V and 1 base at J, with 13 bases in the middle. The CDR3 bases are TGTGCCAGCAGCCGGGAGAGGGGGGGGAACACTGAAGCTTTCTTT. Translating gives CASSRERGGNTEAFF.

The rearrangement joins TRBV14 to TRBJ2-1, with 8 bases matching TRBD2. J was trimmed by 1 base and V by 4 bases; bases with no gene match: 15. The CDR3 consists of 19 residues. Germline V CDR1 and CDR2: SGHDN, FVKESK. CDR3 region: CASSPPGSGIYFSYNEQFF. The CDR3, as DNA: TGTGCCAGCAGCCCGCCGGGTAGCGGGATTTACTTTTCCTACAATGAGCAGTTCTTC.

This chain uses TRBV4-1 with TRBJ1-5; TRBD1 matches at 8 bases. Germline loops: CDR1 MGHRA, CDR2 YSYEKL. V lost 3 bases to trimming and J lost 4 bases; unmatched junction nucleotides: 5. There are 15 residues in the CDR3. The CDR3, as DNA: TGCGCCAGCAGCCACCTGGACAGGGATAATCAGCCCCAGCATTTT. Its translation is CASSHLDRDNQPQHF.

This chain connects TRBV27 to TRBJ1-2, with D perhaps TRBD1 (5 bases). The CDR3 sequence is 16 residues long. The germline CDR1 and CDR2 sequences are MNHEY and SMNVEV (reference sequence). V lost 3 bases to trimming and J lost 2 bases, with 16 bases between them. The CDR3 sequence: CASSLAGGVDNYGYTF. For the CDR3, the DNA is TGTGCCAGCAGTTTGGCGGGGGGGGTAGACAACTATGGCTACACCTTC.

This chain joins TRBV29-1 and TRBJ2-1, with D possibly being TRBD1 (6 bases). V was pared by 4 bases and J by 6 bases, with 7 bases between. CDR3 length equals 11 residues. Germline loops: CDR1 SQVTM, CDR2 ANQGSEA. The CDR3 DNA reads as TGCAGCGTTGGCAGGGGCAATGAGCAGTTCTTC. It specifies CSVGRGNEQFF.

CDR3 in DNA: TGTGCCAGCCGTACCGGGACTAGCGGGAGAGAGACCCAGTACTTC. It encodes CASRTGTSGRETQYF. V gene TRBV19 combines with J gene TRBJ2-5; 14 bases line up with TRBD2. There are 15 residues in the CDR3. J gave up 4 bases and V 9 bases, and 7 bases lay outside the gene matches. Germline-derived CDR1 and CDR2 are LNHDA and SQIVND (reference sequence).

The chain joins TRBV7-8 to TRBJ2-1, with 11 nucleotides matching TRBD1. Germline V CDR1 and CDR2: SGHVS, FQNEAQ. CDR3 length: 14 residues. J was trimmed by 12 bases and V by 3 bases; bases with no gene match: 7. CDR3 region: CASSFAGTGGGQFF. The CDR3 coding sequence is TGTGCCAGCAGCTTCGCCGGGACAGGGGGAGGGCAGTTCTTC.

This clone was recorded a few times. The chain links TRBV27 to TRBJ2-7, with D possibly being TRBD2 (6 bases). Trimming removed 5 bases from V and 6 bases from J, with 17 bases in between. The CDR3 is 14 residues long. Germline V gene sequence: CDR1 MNHEY, CDR2 SMNVEV (reference sequence). The CDR3 sequence is CASSRLPLGGEQYF. CDR3 coding DNA: TGTGCCAGCAGTAGACTTCCCCTGGGGGGCGAGCAGTACTTC.

A single count supports this clone. DNA for the CDR3: TGTGCCAGCAGCACCTCAGGGGGAGTCTACAATGAGCAGTTCTTC. Translated, it gives CASSTSGGVYNEQFF. J is TRBJ2-1 and V is TRBV9; 7 bases agree with TRBD1. Trimming took 4 bases from V and 3 from J; bases not matched to a gene: 7. The CDR3 is 15 amino acids. Germline assignment: CDR1 SGDLS and CDR2 YYNGEE.

The V and J genes are TRBV3-1 (or the pseudogene TRBV3-2) and TRBJ1-1; tentative D call: TRBD1 (5 bases). Germline lookup yields CDR1 LGHDT and CDR2 YNNKEL (reference sequence). V was cut by 4 bases and J by 4 bases, with 10 bases left in between. The CDR3 contains 13 residues. CDR3: CASSRDLSTEAFF. As DNA, the CDR3 is TGTGCCAGCAGCCGGGACTTGAGCACTGAAGCTTTCTTT.

The chain couples TRBV4-1 to TRBJ2-7, with D possibly matching TRBD1 (5 bases). Per germline, CDR1 MGHRA and CDR2 YSYEKL. The CDR3 spans 12 residues. Trimming stripped 4 bases from V and 5 bases from J, with 9 bases between. CDR3 in DNA: TGCGCCAGCAGCCCCCAGGGCCACGAGCAGTACTTC. Its protein is CASSPQGHEQYF.

The rearrangement uses TRBV18 and TRBJ1-1, with TRBD1 matching 11 bases. Losses at the gene ends were 2 bases for V and 14 bases for J; bases not matched to a gene: 7. This CDR3 comprises 13 residues. The germline V gene encodes CDR1 KGHSH and CDR2 LQKENI. The DNA of the CDR3 is TGTGCCAGCTCACCAAGGGACAGGGGGAACCCCTTCTTT. It specifies CASSPRDRGNPFF.

The rearrangement links TRBV28 to TRBJ2-1; 9 bases line up with TRBD1. Germline V gene sequence: CDR1 MDHEN, CDR2 SYDVKM. Unmatched junction bases numbered 4, after V lost 3 bases and J lost 7 bases. The CDR3 totals 14 residues. The CDR3 DNA is TGTGCCAGCAGTTTGGGGACAGGGCTGAATGAGCAGTTCTTC. Its translation is CASSLGTGLNEQFF.

V is TRBV12-3 or TRBV12-4 and J is TRBJ2-5; D ambiguous. The CDR3 contains 12 residues. The V end was cut by 6 bases, the J end by 5 bases, with 10 bases between. The CDR3 nucleotides are TGTGCCAGCAGGCGAGGCCTGGAGACCCAGTACTTC. Protein sequence: CASRRGLETQYF.

The J gene is TRBJ2-5, the V gene TRBV5-1; D is possibly TRBD2 (6 bases). V dropped 0 bases and J dropped 4 bases, with 10 bases sitting between them. The CDR3 runs to 14 residues. The germline V gene has CDR1 SGHRS and CDR2 YFSETQ. CDR3 bases: TGCGCCAGCAGCTTGGGCGGGAACGGAGAGACCCAGTACTTC. Translating gives CASSLGGNGETQYF. The full variable domain, completed using reference TRBV5-1 and TRBJ2-5, is KAGVTQTPRYLIKTRGQQVTLSCSPISGHRSVSWYQQTPGQGLQFLFEYFSETQRNKGNFPGRFSGRQFSNSRSEMNVSTLELGDSALYLCASSLGGNGETQYFGPGTRLLVL.

The chain combines TRBV7-9 with TRBJ1-5; 8 nucleotides agree with TRBD1. Trimming cost V 4 bases and J 3 bases; bases outside gene matches: 11. In germline, CDR1 is SEHNR, CDR2 FQNEAQ (reference sequence). This CDR3 region has 17 residues. The CDR3 loop is CASSSGQGEGNNQPQHF. CDR3 nucleotides: TGTGCCAGCAGCTCCGGACAGGGCGAAGGAAACAATCAGCCCCAGCATTTT. The variable domain in full, completed from reference TRBV7-9 and TRBJ1-5, reads DTGVSQNPRHKITKRGQNVTFRCDPISEHNRLYWYRQTLGQGPEFLTYFQNEAQLEKSRLLSDRFSAERPKGSFSTLEIQRTEQGDSAMYLCASSSGQGEGNNQPQHFGDGTRLSIL.

CDR3 amino acids: CASRGTGAQYF. CDR3 nucleotides: TGTGCCAGCAGGGGGACAGGGGCCCAGTACTTC. V gene TRBV6-5 combines with J gene TRBJ2-5; TRBD1 aligns across 10 bases. Germline loops: CDR1 MNHEY, CDR2 SVGAGI. V shed 6 bases and J 9 bases; nucleotides not matched to a gene: 1. The CDR3 has 11 amino acids.

The chain combines TRBV25-1 with TRBJ2-5, with 7 bases fitting TRBD1. J was trimmed by 2 bases and V by 2 bases; bases with no gene match: 8. Germline V lookup: CDR1 MGHDK, CDR2 SYGVNS. The CDR3 covers 16 residues. CDR3 in amino acids: CASSESRDSHQETQYF. The CDR3 bases are TGTGCCAGCAGTGAAAGCCGGGACAGTCATCAAGAGACCCAGTACTTC.

V usage is TRBV10-3 and J usage is TRBJ2-7, with D possibly matching TRBD2 (7 bases). V was trimmed by 2 bases and J by 0 bases, leaving 11 bases between them. This CDR3 has 15 residues. The germline CDR1 and CDR2 sequences are ENHRY and SYGVKD. The CDR3 protein is CAISEEAGASYEQYF. DNA for the CDR3: TGTGCCATCAGTGAGGAGGCGGGGGCCTCCTACGAGCAGTACTTC.

The gene calls are TRBV29-1 and TRBJ2-1; D perhaps matches TRBD1 (6 bases). Germline loops: CDR1 SQVTM, CDR2 ANQGSEA. The germline V and J ends were trimmed by 4 bases and 8 bases, with 18 bases remaining between them. The CDR3 spans 14 residues. Here the CDR3 DNA reads TGCAGCGTTGCGGCCCGGTACAGGGACGATGAGCAGTTCTTC. This gives the protein CSVAARYRDDEQFF.

As DNA, the CDR3 is TGTGCCAGCAGCCCCAAAGGGGAAAGGTTCAACTATGGCTACACCTTC. It specifies CASSPKGERFNYGYTF. V gene TRBV3-1 (or the pseudogene TRBV3-2) combines with J gene TRBJ1-2, with D perhaps matching TRBD1 (5 bases). Germline CDR1 LGHDT, CDR2 YNNKEL (reference sequence). The CDR3 covers 16 residues. The V and J ends lost 4 bases and 2 bases respectively, with 17 bases between them.